This passage covers 25 T cell receptor beta chains from one sample sequenced in a study of shared clonotypes between healthy human individuals. TCRdb keeps only in-frame clones here, not all; method: immunoSEQ multiplex PCR. The sample lists approximately 2.3 million clones, approximately 93% seen once, with 0.3% to 0.4% in the top ten. Material: naive CD4+ T cells from PBMCs. The subset here: CD45RA+ positively selected. Every receptor here comes from a man younger than 30 in good health. Some clones in this sample may be carry-over from other donors' samples.

Note on this clone: Within the sample, other DNA sequences also encode this same CDR3. The chain couples TRBV5-1 to TRBJ2-2; D not certain. CDR1 and CDR2 from the germline V gene are SGHRS and YFSETQ. V shed 5 bases and J shed 5 bases, with 13 bases lying between them. CDR3 length: 14 residues. CDR3 bases: TGCGCCAGCAGTACGGGTCAAAATACCGGGGAGCTGTTTTTT. This gives the protein CASSTGQNTGELFF.

V gene TRBV7-2 combines with J gene TRBJ2-7; D not certain. Germline CDR1 is SGHTA and CDR2 is FQGNSA. This CDR3 spans 11 amino acids. V dropped 0 bases and J dropped 6 bases, with 3 bases sitting between them. CDR3 DNA: TGTGCCAGCAGCTTAGCAACCGAGCAGTACTTC. This translates into CASSLATEQYF.

V and J are TRBV11-2 and TRBJ2-6; D is undetermined. V was pared by 2 bases and J by 0 bases, with 14 bases between. The CDR3 runs to 18 residues. Germline V gene data show CDR1 as SGHAT and CDR2 as FQNNGV. CDR3 in DNA: TGTGCCAGCAGCTTAAGTCCAACTTACTTCTCTGGGGCCAACGTCCTGACTTTC. This gives the protein CASSLSPTYFSGANVLTF.

V and J are TRBV7-9 and TRBJ1-3; weak D call: TRBD1 (5 bases). From germline, CDR1 is SEHNR and CDR2 FQNEAQ (reference sequence). V was cut by 5 bases and J by 4 bases, with 21 bases left in between. There are 17 residues in the CDR3. DNA of the CDR3: TGTGCCAGCAGCGCAATGGGCGGCGGGGCCCCCGGAAACACCATATATTTT. This translates into CASSAMGGGAPGNTIYF. Full variable domain (rest looked up from reference TRBV7-9 and TRBJ1-3): DTGVSQNPRHKITKRGQNVTFRCDPISEHNRLYWYRQTLGQGPEFLTYFQNEAQLEKSRLLSDRFSAERPKGSFSTLEIQRTEQGDSAMYLCASSAMGGGAPGNTIYFGEGSWLTVV.

This chain connects TRBV28 to TRBJ1-2; TRBD1 agrees at 11 bases. The CDR3 totals 14 residues. Germline V CDR1 and CDR2: MDHEN, SYDVKM. V lost 5 bases and J lost 3; bases outside the gene matches: 2. CDR3 DNA: TGTGCCAGCAGTGGGACAGGGGGACACTATGGCTACACCTTC. Translation: CASSGTGGHYGYTF.

The rearrangement joins TRBV28 to TRBJ2-3; D perhaps matches TRBD1 (5 bases). The CDR3 is made up of 14 amino acids. Germline values: CDR1 MDHEN, CDR2 SYDVKM. Trimming took 2 bases from V and 1 from J, leaving 7 bases between them. The DNA for the CDR3 is TGTGCCAGCAGTTTAGTAGGGGGCACAGATACGCAGTATTTT. The encoded protein is CASSLVGGTDTQYF. Looking up the rest from reference TRBV28 and TRBJ2-3 gives the full variable domain: DVKVTQSSRYLVKRTGEKVFLECVQDMDHENMFWYRQDPGLGLRLIYFSYDVKMKEKGDIPEGYSVSREKKERFSLILESASTNQTSMYLCASSLVGGTDTQYFGPGTRLTVL.

The CDR3 DNA follows: TGTGCCAGCAGCGAGGGGAGCTATGGCTACACCTTC. Its translation is CASSEGSYGYTF. The chain employs TRBV7-9 and TRBJ1-2, with a weak D call TRBD1 (5 bases). Trimming shortened V by 5 bases and J by 4 bases, and 8 bases separated the two germline ends. The CDR3 contains 12 residues. The germline V gene encodes CDR1 SEHNR and CDR2 FQNEAQ (reference sequence).

As concerns this clone: One junction end does not reproduce the germline sequence, and a read error may be involved. This chain uses TRBV6-6 with TRBJ2-4, with a weak D call TRBD2 (6 bases). The CDR3 contains 15 residues. The germline CDR1 and CDR2 sequences are MNHNY and SVGAGI (reference sequence). CDR3 bases: TGTGCCAGCAGTGACTCCGGAGGGGTTCCGAACATTCAGTACTTC. Its protein product is CASSDSGGVPNIQYF.

The rearrangement joins TRBV29-1 to TRBJ1-5; a possible D gene is TRBD1 (6 bases). V was clipped by 4 bases and J by 5 bases, with 12 bases between them. The CDR3 runs 13 residues. Per the germline V gene, CDR1 is SQVTM and CDR2 is ANQGSEA. The CDR3 DNA sequence: TGCAGCGTTGGCCAGGGGTACTATCAGCCCCAGCATTTT. Translating it yields CSVGQGYYQPQHF.

CDR3 in DNA: TGTGCCAGCAGCTTGTCTGCATCCGGGGAGCTGTTTTTT. Translation: CASSLSASGELFF. The V gene is TRBV5-4, the J gene TRBJ2-2, with unresolved D. CDR1 is SGHNT and CDR2 is YYREEE in the germline V gene (reference sequence). V lost 1 base and J lost 6, with 7 bases in between. CDR3 length: 13 amino acids.

The chain links TRBV7-2 to TRBJ1-5; no clear D gene. V dropped 2 bases and J dropped 3 bases, with 17 bases sitting between them. CDR3 length: 17 residues. Germline CDR1 SGHTA, CDR2 FQGNSA. This CDR3 is CASSLMVGSSHNQPQHF. The CDR3 nucleotides are TGTGCCAGCAGCTTAATGGTGGGGTCCTCTCACAATCAGCCCCAGCATTTT.

The V gene is TRBV10-3, the J gene TRBJ1-2, with a possible D match to TRBD1 (6 bases). V lost 5 bases and J 4 bases, leaving 8 bases between the germline ends. The CDR3 is 12 residues long. CDR1 and CDR2 from the germline V gene are ENHRY and SYGVKD. The chain's CDR3 is CAISSDSYGYTF. The CDR3 bases are TGTGCCATCAGTTCGGACAGCTATGGCTACACCTTC.

This clone came up once. CDR3 loop: CASSRRGPVDRTISYEQYF. CDR3 in DNA: TGTGCCAGCAGCCGTCGCGGCCCCGTTGACAGAACTATCTCCTACGAGCAGTACTTC. V gene TRBV27 combines with J gene TRBJ2-7; D is perhaps TRBD1 (5 bases). CDR1 is MNHEY and CDR2 is SMNVEV in the germline V gene (reference sequence). V gave up 6 bases and J gave up 0 bases, with 27 bases separating them. The CDR3 sequence is 19 residues long.

V gene TRBV29-1 combines with J gene TRBJ2-7; TRBD2 matches at 8 bases. J lost 4 bases, V lost 4 bases, and 6 bases had no gene match. CDR3 length equals 13 residues. Germline-derived CDR1 and CDR2 are SQVTM and ANQGSEA. In DNA form, the CDR3 reads TGCAGCGTTGTGCGGGGGGCAGGGTACGAGCAGTACTTC. The encoded protein is CSVVRGAGYEQYF.

The V call is TRBV5-4, the J call TRBJ2-1; 7 bases line up with TRBD2. This CDR3 spans 16 amino acids. The germline V gene has CDR1 SGHNT and CDR2 YYREEE (reference sequence). V lost 0 bases, J lost 6 bases, and 9 bases stayed unmatched. The chain's CDR3 is CASSLGPSGITNEQFF. CDR3 sequence (DNA): TGTGCCAGCAGCTTGGGTCCTAGCGGAATTACCAATGAGCAGTTCTTC.

This clone has a handful of counts. V usage is TRBV11-2 and J usage is TRBJ2-2; possible D gene TRBD2, 5 bases. In germline, CDR1 is SGHAT, CDR2 FQNNGV. This CDR3 region has 14 residues. Trimming removed 5 bases from V and 5 bases from J, with 12 bases in between. This CDR3 reads CASSNSRRTGELFF. The DNA for the CDR3 is TGTGCCAGCAGCAATAGTCGGAGGACCGGGGAGCTGTTTTTT.

V is TRBV30 and J is TRBJ1-3, with TRBD1 matching over 8 bases. V dropped 3 bases and J dropped 12; count of bases not matched to a gene: 7. CDR3 length: 12 amino acids. Germline CDR1 is GTSNPN and CDR2 is SVGIG (reference sequence). CDR3 in DNA: TGTGCCTGGAGGGGTGGACAGGGAAACATATATTTT. It specifies CAWRGGQGNIYF.

The chain carries TRBV5-1 and TRBJ1-1; TRBD1 is a possible D gene (6 bases). Germline assignment: CDR1 SGHRS and CDR2 YFSETQ. The CDR3 loop spans 16 amino acids. Trimming took 3 bases from V and 6 from J, leaving 21 bases between them. CDR3 loop: CASSSVFGGGPAEAFF. CDR3 sequence (DNA): TGCGCCAGCAGCTCGGTATTTGGTGGGGGGCCAGCTGAAGCTTTCTTT.

The J gene is TRBJ2-7, the V gene TRBV7-2, with 9 bases that match TRBD2. The V gene end was trimmed by 1 base and the J gene end by 3 bases; junction bases not matched to a gene: 4. The CDR3 length is 15 residues. Germline CDR1 is SGHTA and CDR2 is FQGNSA. In DNA form, the CDR3 reads TGTGCCAGCAGCTTAGGTGCTAGCGGGAACTACGAGCAGTACTTC. This gives the protein CASSLGASGNYEQYF.

This chain links TRBV10-3 with TRBJ1-5, with D hard to call. Trimming pared 3 bases from V and 2 bases from J, leaving 14 bases between. The germline V gene encodes CDR1 ENHRY and CDR2 SYGVKD. This CDR3 is 16 amino acids long. CDR3 protein: CAISESPGRGNQPQHF. In nucleotides, the CDR3 is TGTGCCATCAGTGAATCCCCGGGTAGGGGCAATCAGCCCCAGCATTTT.

The chain has TRBV28 and TRBJ2-1; TRBD1 aligns across 8 bases. V dropped 6 bases and J dropped 12; count of bases not matched to a gene: 22. This CDR3 has 17 amino acids. The V gene's germline CDR1 is MDHEN and CDR2 SYDVKM. The CDR3 DNA reads TGTGCCAGCAGCCACGACACCCTACGGCAGGGGGCGTCTCCGCAGTTCTTC. This gives the protein CASSHDTLRQGASPQFF.

V and J are TRBV7-6 and TRBJ2-5; 7 bases align to TRBD2. Germline-derived CDR1 and CDR2 are SGHVS and FNYEAQ. The CDR3 consists of 15 residues. V lost 1 base, J lost 3 bases, and 5 bases stayed unmatched. CDR3 loop: CASSLVGLAEETQYF. The CDR3, as DNA: TGTGCCAGCAGCTTAGTGGGTCTAGCGGAAGAGACCCAGTACTTC. Filled out from reference TRBV7-6 and TRBJ2-5, the complete variable domain reads GAGVSQSPRYKVTKRGQDVALRCDPISGHVSLYWYRQALGQGPEFLTYFNYEAQQDKSGLPNDRFSAERPEGSISTLTIQRTEQRDSAMYRCASSLVGLAEETQYFGPGTRLLVL.

The chain combines TRBV6-5 with TRBJ1-6, with TRBD1 as a possible D gene (5 bases). The CDR3 extends over 16 amino acids. V shed 0 bases and J shed 5 bases, with 11 bases lying between them. CDR1 and CDR2 from the germline V gene are MNHEY and SVGAGI. The CDR3 loop reads CASSYSGTVNNSPLHF. The CDR3 DNA follows: TGTGCCAGCAGTTACTCTGGGACGGTGAATAATTCACCCCTCCACTTT.

This clone was seen a single time. The chain couples TRBV4-1 to TRBJ2-5; possible D gene TRBD2, 6 bases. CDR1 is MGHRA and CDR2 is YSYEKL in the germline V gene. The length of the CDR3 is 15 residues. V lost 1 base and J 5 bases, leaving 14 bases between the germline ends. The CDR3 loop reads CASSQGPRREETQYF. The CDR3 DNA follows: TGCGCCAGCAGCCAAGGGCCCAGGAGGGAGGAGACCCAGTACTTC.

This chain links TRBV28 with TRBJ1-4; tentative D call: TRBD1 (6 bases). This CDR3 has 15 residues. Germline-derived CDR1 and CDR2 are MDHEN and SYDVKM. V lost 6 bases and J 7 bases, leaving 18 bases between the germline ends. The CDR3 reads CASSPPQGLGEKLFF. In nucleotides, the CDR3 is TGTGCCAGCAGCCCGCCGCAGGGGTTGGGTGAAAAACTGTTTTTT.